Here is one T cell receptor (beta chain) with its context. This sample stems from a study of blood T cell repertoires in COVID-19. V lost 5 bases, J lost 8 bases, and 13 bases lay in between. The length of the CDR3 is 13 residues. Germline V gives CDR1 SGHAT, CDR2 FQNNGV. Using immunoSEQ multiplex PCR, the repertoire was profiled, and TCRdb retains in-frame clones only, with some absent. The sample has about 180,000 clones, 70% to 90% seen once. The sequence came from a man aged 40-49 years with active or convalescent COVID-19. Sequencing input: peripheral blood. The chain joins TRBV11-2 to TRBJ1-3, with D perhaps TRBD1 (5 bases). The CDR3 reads CASSPPGGDTIYF. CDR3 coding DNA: TGTGCCAGCAGCCCCCCGGGGGGAGACACCATATATTTT.